The entry below gives a single T cell receptor beta chain sequence along with its context. Its antigen is still unknown. The assay was immunoSEQ multiplex PCR, and TCRdb's table has in-frame clones only and misses some. Of some 70,000 clones listed, 85% to 90% are singletons. This record belongs to a study of Tregs in tolerant kidney transplant recipients. Study information: The nonmyeloablative bone marrow transplants came from related graft donors, with transient mixed chimerism.

Study findings and constraints: Tregs expanded with activated donor B cells seemed most donor-specific.

The source of this sequence is a human donor who received a combined kidney and bone marrow transplant. This specimen was CD4+ T cells from blood, taken before the transplant.

Here the CDR3 DNA reads TGTGCCAGCAGTCGGACAGGGAGGAACACTGAAGCTTTCTTT. It yields the protein CASSRTGRNTEAFF. The chain carries TRBV2 and TRBJ1-1; 8 nucleotides line up with TRBD1. The V gene's germline CDR1 is SNHLY and CDR2 FYNNEI. CDR3 size: 14 residues. J lost 1 base, V lost 5 bases, and 3 bases had no gene match.